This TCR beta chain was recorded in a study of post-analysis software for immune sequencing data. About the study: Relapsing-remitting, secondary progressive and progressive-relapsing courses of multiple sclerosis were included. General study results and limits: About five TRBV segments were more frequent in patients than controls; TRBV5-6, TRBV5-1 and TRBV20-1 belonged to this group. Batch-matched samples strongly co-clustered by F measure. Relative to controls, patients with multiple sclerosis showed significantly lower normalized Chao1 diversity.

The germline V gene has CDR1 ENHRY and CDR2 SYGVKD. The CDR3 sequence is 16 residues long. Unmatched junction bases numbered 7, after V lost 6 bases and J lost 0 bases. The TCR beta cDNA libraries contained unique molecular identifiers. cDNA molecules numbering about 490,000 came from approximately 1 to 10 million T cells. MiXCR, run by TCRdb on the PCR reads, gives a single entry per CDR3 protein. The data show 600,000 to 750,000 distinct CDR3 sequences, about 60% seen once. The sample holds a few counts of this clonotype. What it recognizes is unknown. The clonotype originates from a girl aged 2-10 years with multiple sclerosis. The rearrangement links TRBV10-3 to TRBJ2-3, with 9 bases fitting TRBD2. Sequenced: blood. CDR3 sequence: CAIRTTSGPSTDTQYF. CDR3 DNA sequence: TGTGCCATCAGAACGACTAGCGGCCCTAGCACAGATACGCAGTATTTT.